The 3 T cell receptor beta chains below were found in one sample sequenced in a study of T cell responses to AZD1222 COVID-19 vaccine. Clones were read by immunoSEQ multiplex PCR, and TCRdb kept only the in-frame ones, dropping some. The profile shows under 200,000 clones, 85% to 95% of them singletons. The sample in question was peripheral blood, obtained on day 0 of AZD1222 vaccination. All receptors derive from an adult in good health.

The rearrangement uses TRBV6-2 or TRBV6-3 and TRBJ2-7; D might be TRBD2 (6 bases). CDR3 length: 15 residues. Trimming cost V 4 bases and J 3 bases, with 16 bases left between them. Germline CDR1 is MNHEY and CDR2 is SVGEGT. Written as DNA, the CDR3 is TGTGCCAGCAGTTCCCTAAAGGTAGCGGTCTACGAGCAGTACTTC. This encodes CASSSLKVAVYEQYF.

This clone was counted a single time. The rearrangement joins TRBV9 to TRBJ1-1, with TRBD1 identical over 7 bases. The V segment lost 1 base and the J segment 0 bases; nucleotides outside the gene matches: 6. The CDR3 extends over 16 amino acids. The germline CDR1 and CDR2 sequences are SGDLS and YYNGEE. This chain's CDR3 is CASSVRGRGVNTEAFF. The CDR3 region has the DNA TGTGCCAGCAGCGTAAGGGGGCGGGGAGTGAACACTGAAGCTTTCTTT. Looking up the rest from reference TRBV9 and TRBJ1-1 gives the full variable domain: DSGVTQTPKHLITATGQRVTLRCSPRSGDLSVYWYQQSLDQGLQFLIQYYNGEERAKGNILERFSAQQFPDLHSELNLSSLELGDSALYFCASSVRGRGVNTEAFFGQGTRLTVV.

CDR3 nucleotides: TGTGCCAGCAGTCCAAACATGAACACTGAAGCTTTCTTT. It specifies CASSPNMNTEAFF. This chain connects TRBV27 to TRBJ1-1; no clear D. The CDR3 extends over 13 amino acids. Germline-derived CDR1 and CDR2 are MNHEY and SMNVEV (reference sequence). V was pared by 5 bases and J by 0 bases, with 7 bases between.